This T cell receptor (beta chain) was retrieved from a study of regulatory T cells in long-lasting Graves disease. To make TCR beta libraries, researchers used iRepertoire HTBI primers and Arm-PCR of CDR3 regions. One entry per CDR3 protein results from TCRdb running MiXCR on the multiplex PCR reads. The table has a few hundred thousand distinct CDR3 sequences, roughly a quarter seen once. Documented time point: persistent/refractory GD, antithyroid drugs over 5 years with positive TRAb. PBMC-derived RNA was used for the TCR library. The CDR3 spans 14 residues. After removal of 10 bases from V and 4 bases from J, the junction contained 11 bases not matched to a gene.

The material was peripheral blood mononuclear cells (PBMCs), obtained when the disease was refractory, from a patient treated with antithyroid drugs. This sequence originates from a female donor with Graves disease. The J gene is TRBJ1-2, the V gene TRBV12-3 or TRBV12-4; 8 nucleotides align to TRBD1. CDR3 in amino acids: CATSGTGGLYGYTF. DNA for the CDR3: TGTGCCACCTCCGGGACAGGTGGACTCTATGGCTACACCTTC.